The TCR beta chain under discussion was sequenced for a study of blood T cells in healthy people across ages. Overall study: About one barcoded beta molecule per two T cells was captured by template switching. The study, taken as a whole, reports: Unsorted PBMC input precluded a conclusive naive versus antigen-experienced comparison.

The CDR3 totals 13 residues. Trimming removed 1 base from V and 12 bases from J; junction bases left unmatched: 6. Germline loops: CDR1 MGHDK, CDR2 SYGVNS. This clonotype was recorded a few times. Its antigen is currently unknown. Each sample yielded at least 7 million isolated PBMCs. The amount of total RNA extracted per sample was at least 6 micrograms. A second PCR of about 7 to 11 cycles used a sample-barcoded 5' primer and a J-beta primer mix. TCRdb independently ran MiXCR on the 5' RACE reads; one entry per CDR3 protein. The sample has around 1.5 million distinct CDR3 sequences; around 59% are singletons.

Sample: blood. This TCR came from a young man in good health. The genes are TRBV25-1 and TRBJ2-1; 7 bases map to TRBD2. The CDR3 region has the DNA TGTGCCAGCAGTGAATGGGAGGGCGCGGGGCAGTTCTTC. Residues: CASSEWEGAGQFF.